These 23 T cell receptor beta chains share one sample of origin, sequenced in a study of cytotoxic CD8 clonotypes in ibrutinib-treated CLL. Here immunoSEQ multiplex PCR was the method, and the copy in TCRdb shows in-frame clones only, minus some. The sample lists about 39,000 clones, roughly 65% seen once, with roughly 6.9% in the top ten. Sequences were derived from PBMCs, sampled at disease progression, from a patient treated with ibrutinib. The origin of the receptors is a human donor with chronic lymphocytic leukemia.

This clone has a handful of counts. The CDR3 nucleotides read TGTGCCAGCAGCCCTACGACAGGGTTCGGCTATGGCTACACCTTC. Translating it yields CASSPTTGFGYGYTF. The chain employs TRBV9 and TRBJ1-2; 7 bases map to TRBD1. Germline values: CDR1 SGDLS, CDR2 YYNGEE. Trimming at V came to 4 bases and at J to 4 bases, leaving 10 bases not matched to a gene. CDR3 length: 15 residues.

This clone was observed a single time. The gene calls are TRBV4-2 and TRBJ2-1; 9 nucleotides align to TRBD2. With V trimmed by 0 bases and J by 4 bases, 7 bases remained unmatched. Looked up from germline, CDR1 is LGHNA and CDR2 is YNFKEQ. The CDR3 spans 17 residues. The CDR3 loop is CASSQEGGRGKYNEQFF. CDR3 nucleotide sequence: TGTGCCAGCAGCCAAGAGGGCGGGAGGGGTAAATACAATGAGCAGTTCTTC.

This chain links TRBV19 with TRBJ1-5; no definite D call. CDR1 and CDR2 from the germline V gene are LNHDA and SQIVND (reference sequence). V lost 5 bases and J lost 0, with 17 bases in between. The CDR3 extends over 17 amino acids. The CDR3 loop is CASSSLYLGYSNQPQHF. The CDR3 DNA follows: TGTGCCAGTAGTTCCCTATACCTCGGTTATAGCAATCAGCCCCAGCATTTT.

The chain uses TRBV5-8 and TRBJ2-1; D remains ambiguous. Germline loops: CDR1 SGHTS, CDR2 YDEGEE. This CDR3 region has 14 residues. The V gene lost 1 base and the J gene lost 12 bases, with 17 bases spanning the gap. The chain's CDR3 is CASSLTPNELGQFF. The CDR3 region has the DNA TGTGCCAGCAGCTTGACCCCAAACGAATTGGGGCAGTTCTTC.

The sample holds a few counts of this clone. This chain connects TRBV18 to TRBJ2-2; D might be TRBD1 (5 bases). This CDR3 is built from 14 residues. Trimming stripped 4 bases from V and 1 base from J, with 7 bases between. The germline CDR1 and CDR2 sequences are KGHSH and LQKENI. CDR3 bases: TGTGCCAGCTCACAAGGACAGAACACCGGGGAGCTGTTTTTT. It codes for CASSQGQNTGELFF.

The chain has TRBV7-8 and TRBJ2-7; no clear D gene. CDR1 and CDR2 from the germline V gene are SGHVS and FQNEAQ. This CDR3 has 13 amino acids. V lost 5 bases to trimming and J lost 0 bases, with 8 bases between them. The DNA of the CDR3 is TGTGCCAGCAGCCTCGACACCTCCTACGAGCAGTACTTC. Translated: CASSLDTSYEQYF.

A note on this clone: The sample holds other DNA sequences that translate to the same CDR3. This chain joins TRBV9 and TRBJ1-3; tentative D call: TRBD1 (6 bases). The germline CDR1 and CDR2 sequences are SGDLS and YYNGEE. V was clipped by 0 bases and J by 7 bases, with 11 bases between them. The CDR3 length is 14 residues. CDR3 sequence (DNA): TGTGCCAGCAGCGTAGGCACAGGGTGGAACACCATATATTTT. Amino acids: CASSVGTGWNTIYF.

In nucleotides, the CDR3 is TGCGCCAGCAGCTTGGGCTCCGCCTCCTACGAGCAGTACTTC. It yields the protein CASSLGSASYEQYF. The rearrangement joins TRBV5-1 to TRBJ2-7; D not resolved. With 0 bases removed from V and 0 bases from J, the gap between germline ends came to 7 bases. The CDR3 is made up of 14 amino acids. Per germline, CDR1 SGHRS and CDR2 YFSETQ. The full variable domain, in which reference TRBV5-1 and TRBJ2-7 provide the parts outside the CDR3, is KAGVTQTPRYLIKTRGQQVTLSCSPISGHRSVSWYQQTPGQGLQFLFEYFSETQRNKGNFPGRFSGRQFSNSRSEMNVSTLELGDSALYLCASSLGSASYEQYFGPGTRLTVT.

The genes are TRBV28 and TRBJ1-4, with a weak D call TRBD1 (5 bases). Germline CDR1 is MDHEN and CDR2 is SYDVKM. The V end lost 6 bases, the J end lost 8 bases, and 7 bases lay between the germline ends. The CDR3 consists of 11 residues. The CDR3 sequence: CASRRDEKLFF. The CDR3 nucleotides are TGTGCCAGCAGAAGGGACGAAAAACTGTTTTTT.

The chain employs TRBV7-9 and TRBJ1-1; 9 nucleotides agree with TRBD1. Germline V gene lookup returns CDR1 SEHNR and CDR2 FQNEAQ (reference sequence). The V and J ends lost 8 bases and 3 bases, in that order; junction bases with no gene match: 1. CDR3 length equals 12 residues. The CDR3 DNA is TGTGCCAGCGGGGACAGGGACACTGAAGCTTTCTTT. This gives the protein CASGDRDTEAFF.

The J gene is TRBJ2-1, the V gene TRBV11-1; the match to TRBD2 covers 7 bases. The CDR3 runs to 17 residues. Germline V CDR1 and CDR2: SGHAT, FQDESV (reference sequence). V shed 0 bases and J 6 bases; nucleotides not matched to a gene: 11. The CDR3 protein is CASSLALRDYLSNEQFF. Here the CDR3 DNA reads TGTGCCAGCAGCTTAGCCCTTAGGGACTACCTAAGCAATGAGCAGTTCTTC.

This clone appeared a few times. The chain carries TRBV19 and TRBJ1-2, with D hard to call. V was cut by 4 bases and J by 7 bases, with 13 bases left in between. Germline CDR1 is LNHDA and CDR2 is SQIVND (reference sequence). The CDR3 is made up of 13 amino acids. The CDR3 loop is CASSNGFPSGYTF. CDR3 bases: TGTGCCAGTAGTAATGGCTTTCCAAGTGGCTACACCTTC.

The chain couples TRBV19 to TRBJ2-6; D is perhaps TRBD1 (6 bases). The germline gives CDR1 LNHDA, CDR2 SQIVND (reference sequence). Trimming pared 5 bases from V and 1 base from J, leaving 15 bases between. CDR3 length: 17 amino acids. The chain's CDR3 is CASSQQGGWSGANVLTF. DNA of the CDR3: TGTGCCAGTAGTCAACAGGGCGGGTGGTCTGGGGCCAACGTCCTGACTTTC.

V is TRBV19 and J is TRBJ1-3; a weak D match, TRBD1 (5 bases). The V gene lost 8 bases and the J gene lost 0 bases, with 8 bases spanning the gap. CDR3 length: 13 residues. Germline V gene lookup returns CDR1 LNHDA and CDR2 SQIVND (reference sequence). In DNA form, the CDR3 reads TGTGCCAGTGCAGGGAGCTCTGGAAACACCATATATTTT. It encodes CASAGSSGNTIYF.

A word on this clone: At one boundary the junction diverges from the germline segment, which might be a read error. This chain joins TRBV7-7 and TRBJ2-7; 8 positions agree with TRBD2. The germline gives CDR1 SSHAT, CDR2 FNYEAQ (reference sequence). This CDR3 comprises 13 residues. The CDR3 bases are TGTGCTAGCAGCTTTTCCGGGGGGGACGAGCAGTACTTC. It codes for CASSFSGGDEQYF.

The count of this clone is one. J is TRBJ2-7 and V is TRBV6-5, with TRBD2 matching over 11 bases. Germline CDR1 is MNHEY and CDR2 is SVGAGI. V trimming: 5 bases; J trimming: 6 bases; junction bases outside the gene matches: 6. The CDR3 is 14 amino acids. The CDR3 DNA reads TGTGCCAGCAGTACTGGACTAGCGGGTGGCGAGCAGTACTTC. It specifies CASSTGLAGGEQYF.

The J gene is TRBJ2-7, the V gene TRBV28; D uncertain. Trimming cost V 4 bases and J 0 bases, with 10 bases left between them. The CDR3 length is 14 residues. Germline V gene data show CDR1 as MDHEN and CDR2 as SYDVKM. The CDR3 coding sequence is TGTGCCAGCAGTTCCGGACGGATCTCCTACGAGCAGTACTTC. Protein sequence: CASSSGRISYEQYF. The full variable domain, with the rest looked up from reference TRBV28 and TRBJ2-7, is DVKVTQSSRYLVKRTGEKVFLECVQDMDHENMFWYRQDPGLGLRLIYFSYDVKMKEKGDIPEGYSVSREKKERFSLILESASTNQTSMYLCASSSGRISYEQYFGPGTRLTVT.

This clone was counted only a few times. The rearrangement joins TRBV4-1 to TRBJ1-5; weak D call: TRBD1 (5 bases). V lost 1 base and J lost 7, with 14 bases in between. CDR3 length: 15 residues. CDR1 is MGHRA and CDR2 is YSYEKL in the germline V gene. CDR3 coding DNA: TGCGCCAGCAGCCAAGTACCTGGGGCAGGACAGCCCCAGCATTTT. This translates into CASSQVPGAGQPQHF.

The rearrangement uses TRBV5-1 and TRBJ2-1; tentative D call: TRBD1 (6 bases). V lost 0 bases and J lost 4, with 8 bases in between. CDR1 and CDR2 (germline): SGHRS, YFSETQ. This CDR3 contains 14 residues. CDR3 sequence: CASSLEQGYNEQFF. CDR3 in DNA: TGCGCCAGCAGCTTGGAGCAGGGGTACAATGAGCAGTTCTTC.

This clone is labeled as medium-sized. The chain joins TRBV7-2 to TRBJ1-3; tentatively, D is TRBD1 (6 bases). Germline CDR1 SGHTA, CDR2 FQGNSA. Trimming left V 1 base short and J 4 bases short, with 8 bases between. The CDR3 is 14 residues long. The CDR3 sequence: CASSLGTEGNTIYF. The CDR3 nucleotides read TGTGCCAGCAGCTTAGGGACAGAGGGAAACACCATATATTTT. Filled out from reference TRBV7-2 and TRBJ1-3, the complete variable domain reads GAGVSQSPSNKVTEKGKDVELRCDPISGHTALYWYRQSLGQGLEFLIYFQGNSAPDKSGLPSDRFSAERTGGSVSTLTIQRTQQEDSAVYLCASSLGTEGNTIYFGEGSWLTVV.

This chain joins TRBV28 and TRBJ2-7; D is possibly TRBD2 (5 bases). The V gene's germline CDR1 is MDHEN and CDR2 SYDVKM. The CDR3 has 12 amino acids. Trimming removed 6 bases from V and 6 bases from J, with 12 bases in between. CDR3 nucleotide sequence: TGTGCCAGCAGGTTTTGGAGCGGCGAGCAGTACTTC. Translating it yields CASRFWSGEQYF. Looking up the rest from reference TRBV28 and TRBJ2-7 gives the full variable domain: DVKVTQSSRYLVKRTGEKVFLECVQDMDHENMFWYRQDPGLGLRLIYFSYDVKMKEKGDIPEGYSVSREKKERFSLILESASTNQTSMYLCASRFWSGEQYFGPGTRLTVT.

The chain carries TRBV11-1 and TRBJ2-7; a weak D match, TRBD2 (5 bases). CDR1 SGHAT and CDR2 FQDESV come from the germline V gene (reference sequence). CDR3 length: 12 residues. V was cut by 5 bases and J by 7 bases, with 12 bases left in between. CDR3 in DNA: TGTGCCAGCAGCCCGAGCGGCTGGGAGCAGTACTTC. Translation: CASSPSGWEQYF.

This sequence joins TRBV7-9 and TRBJ2-1; TRBD2 agrees at 8 bases. CDR3 length: 16 residues. Looked up from germline, CDR1 is SEHNR and CDR2 is FQNEAQ (reference sequence). J lost 4 bases, V lost 4 bases, and 9 bases had no gene match. The CDR3 sequence: CASSSESGSRYNEQFF. CDR3 in DNA: TGTGCCAGCAGCTCAGAAAGCGGGAGTAGGTACAATGAGCAGTTCTTC.